What follows are 23 T cell receptor beta chains derived from one specimen sequenced in a study of shared clonotypes between healthy human individuals. The assay was immunoSEQ multiplex PCR, and TCRdb's table has in-frame clones only and misses some. The sample lists 660,000 or so clones; roughly 96% were seen once. CD45RO-negative, CCR7-selected cells formed the naive CD8 fraction, which excluded terminally differentiated effector memory CD45RA+ cells. The specimen was naive CD8+ T cells sorted from blood. These receptors were taken from a woman in her 30s in good health.

The J gene is TRBJ1-1, the V gene TRBV5-5; D uncertain. CDR1 SGHKS and CDR2 YYEKEE come from the germline V gene (reference sequence). Between the trimmed V and J ends, which lost 2 bases and 0 bases, there was a span of 14 bases. The CDR3 covers 16 residues. Here the CDR3 reads CASSFKGKQMNTEAFF. CDR3 in DNA: TGTGCCAGCAGCTTTAAAGGGAAGCAAATGAACACTGAAGCTTTCTTT.

J is TRBJ1-5 and V is TRBV6-1; 7 bases agree with TRBD1. This CDR3 contains 14 residues. V lost 6 bases and J lost 6; bases outside the gene matches: 8. The germline gives CDR1 MNHNS, CDR2 SASEGT. CDR3 bases: TGTGCCAGCAGCCCCCAGGGGGGGGGTCAGCCCCAGCATTTT. Its protein is CASSPQGGGQPQHF.

The chain combines TRBV5-1 with TRBJ2-1, with D unclear. With 4 bases removed from V and 6 bases from J, the gap between germline ends came to 8 bases. The germline gives CDR1 SGHRS, CDR2 YFSETQ. The CDR3 consists of 12 residues. In DNA, the CDR3 is TGCGCCAGCAGCGGTGATATCAATGAGCAGTTCTTC. It translates to CASSGDINEQFF.

This chain links TRBV7-9 with TRBJ1-4; D unclear. Germline V CDR1 and CDR2: SEHNR, FQNEAQ (reference sequence). This CDR3 is built from 13 residues. Trimming removed 0 bases from V and 8 bases from J, with 7 bases in between. CDR3 DNA: TGTGCCAGCAGCTTAGCTCCGGGGGAAAAACTGTTTTTT. Translated, it gives CASSLAPGEKLFF.

The V gene is TRBV11-2, the J gene TRBJ2-5; 8 bases are a match to TRBD2. Matching the DNA end better, TRBJ2-7 makes the J call doubtful. The CDR3 sequence is 14 residues long. Germline assignment: CDR1 SGHAT and CDR2 FQNNGV. The CDR3 nucleotides read TGTGCCAGCAGCTTAGCGGGAGGGCCCTACGAGCAGTACTTC. Its translation: CASSLAGGPYEQYF.

The CDR3 nucleotides are TGTGCCATCAGTGAGGACCTTTCAACTAATGAAAAACTGTTTTTT. It translates to CAISEDLSTNEKLFF. The J gene is TRBJ1-4, the V gene TRBV10-3, with D unresolved. The CDR3 consists of 15 residues. Germline lookup yields CDR1 ENHRY and CDR2 SYGVKD. The germline V and J ends were trimmed by 2 bases and 0 bases, with 7 bases remaining between them.

The chain has TRBV27 and TRBJ2-3; maybe TRBD2 (6 bases). The CDR3 totals 15 residues. Germline V lookup: CDR1 MNHEY, CDR2 SMNVEV (reference sequence). V lost 0 bases and J lost 2, with 9 bases in between. CDR3 nucleotide sequence: TGTGCCAGCAGTTTATCGGGACTGCTCACAGATACGCAGTATTTT. Amino acid sequence: CASSLSGLLTDTQYF.

The gene calls are TRBV5-1 and TRBJ1-2, with 9 nucleotides matching TRBD1. Trimming took 7 bases from V and 1 from J; bases not matched to a gene: 8. CDR1 SGHRS and CDR2 YFSETQ come from the germline V gene. The CDR3 totals 15 residues. CDR3 in amino acids: CASAAQDRGNYGYTF. In DNA form, the CDR3 reads TGCGCCAGCGCCGCCCAGGACAGGGGTAACTATGGCTACACCTTC.

The chain carries TRBV28 and TRBJ1-4, with a weak D call TRBD1 (5 bases). Trimming shortened V by 6 bases and J by 5 bases, and 16 bases separated the two germline ends. From germline, CDR1 is MDHEN and CDR2 SYDVKM. The CDR3 has 15 amino acids. CDR3 DNA: TGTGCCAGCAGCCAAAGGGACCGTATAAATGAAAAACTGTTTTTT. It encodes CASSQRDRINEKLFF.

The rearrangement links TRBV10-3 to TRBJ1-2, with unresolved D. The CDR3 is 14 residues long. Germline CDR1 reads ENHRY; CDR2 reads SYGVKD. Trimming took off 0 bases at V and 3 bases at J, with 8 bases between the two ends. CDR3 DNA sequence: TGTGCCATCAGTGAGTCGGCGCGATACTATGGCTACACCTTC. It yields the protein CAISESARYYGYTF.

V gene TRBV13 combines with J gene TRBJ1-5, with D unclear. There are 14 residues in the CDR3. CDR1 is PRHDT and CDR2 is FYEKMQ in the germline V gene (reference sequence). The germline V and J ends were trimmed by 2 bases and 2 bases, with 7 bases remaining between them. CDR3 sequence: CASSLSRRNQPQHF. CDR3 in DNA: TGTGCCAGCAGCTTATCACGGCGCAATCAGCCCCAGCATTTT.

The chain employs TRBV5-4 and TRBJ1-2; no definite D call. The CDR3 loop spans 13 amino acids. The germline V gene encodes CDR1 SGHNT and CDR2 YYREEE (reference sequence). Trimming took 4 bases from V and 6 from J, leaving 13 bases between them. The CDR3, as DNA: TGTGCCAGCAGCGGCGACGGTTGGGATGGCTACACCTTC. As protein: CASSGDGWDGYTF.

The chain carries TRBV7-2 and TRBJ2-1; a weak D match, TRBD2 (6 bases). The germline V and J ends were trimmed by 5 bases and 7 bases, with 15 bases remaining between them. This CDR3 region has 14 residues. Germline V gene data show CDR1 as SGHTA and CDR2 as FQGNSA. This CDR3 is CASSAAGGLNEQFF. The CDR3 DNA is TGTGCCAGCAGCGCCGCCGGGGGTCTGAATGAGCAGTTCTTC.

The chain carries TRBV14 and TRBJ2-7, with D perhaps TRBD1 or TRBD2 (5 bases each). The CDR3 loop spans 14 amino acids. Germline V gene sequence: CDR1 SGHDN, CDR2 FVKESK. The germline V and J ends were trimmed by 4 bases and 6 bases, with 16 bases remaining between them. Written as DNA, the CDR3 is TGTGCCAGCAGCCTTACCCGAGGGGATGCCGAGCAGTACTTC. Encoded protein: CASSLTRGDAEQYF.

V is TRBV21-1 and J is TRBJ1-1. TRBV21-1 is a recognized pseudogene. This CDR3 is 16 amino acids long. For the CDR3, the DNA is TGTGCCAGCAGTGAGGTGCTAGCTACACTTCGCACTGAAGCTTTCTTT. Translating it yields CASSEVLATLRTEAFF.

The V and J genes are TRBV13 and TRBJ2-7, with TRBD2 matching over 11 bases. CDR3 length: 15 residues. Germline V lookup: CDR1 PRHDT, CDR2 FYEKMQ (reference sequence). The J segment lost 0 bases and the V segment lost 5 bases, leaving 3 bases of the junction unmatched. The CDR3 region is CASSETSGSSYEQYF. Here the CDR3 DNA reads TGTGCCAGCAGCGAAACTAGCGGGAGCTCCTACGAGCAGTACTTC.

The chain joins TRBV27 to TRBJ1-1; D is undetermined. The CDR3 runs 13 residues. CDR1 and CDR2 from the germline V gene are MNHEY and SMNVEV (reference sequence). V shed 6 bases and J shed 4 bases, with 12 bases lying between them. CDR3 nucleotides: TGTGCCAGCAGCTATGACGGCCCCACTGAAGCTTTCTTT. Residues: CASSYDGPTEAFF.

The J gene is TRBJ1-1, the V gene TRBV2; perhaps TRBD1 as D (6 bases). Deletions cut 8 bases from V and 4 bases from J, with 14 bases between. Looked up from germline, CDR1 is SNHLY and CDR2 is FYNNEI. The CDR3 consists of 13 residues. DNA for the CDR3: TGTGCCAGCCTAGTGACAGGCGGCACTGAAGCTTTCTTT. Translating gives CASLVTGGTEAFF.

The chain uses TRBV5-1 and TRBJ1-1; weak D call: TRBD1 (6 bases). Germline lookup yields CDR1 SGHRS and CDR2 YFSETQ. This CDR3 contains 14 residues. V gave up 2 bases and J gave up 5 bases, with 13 bases separating them. In DNA form, the CDR3 reads TGCGCCAGCAGCTTACGACAGGACGGAACTGAAGCTTTCTTT. Amino acids: CASSLRQDGTEAFF. The variable domain in full, completed from reference TRBV5-1 and TRBJ1-1, reads KAGVTQTPRYLIKTRGQQVTLSCSPISGHRSVSWYQQTPGQGLQFLFEYFSETQRNKGNFPGRFSGRQFSNSRSEMNVSTLELGDSALYLCASSLRQDGTEAFFGQGTRLTVV.

The genes are TRBV4-1 and TRBJ2-1; TRBD2 matches at 11 bases. The length of the CDR3 is 16 residues. CDR1 is MGHRA and CDR2 is YSYEKL in the germline V gene. Trimming took 3 bases from V and 6 from J; bases not matched to a gene: 7. Here the CDR3 reads CASSQDSGRGVNEQFF. The CDR3 DNA follows: TGCGCCAGCAGCCAGGATAGCGGGAGGGGGGTCAATGAGCAGTTCTTC.

The V and J genes are TRBV28 and TRBJ2-1, with D unclear. Germline CDR1 is MDHEN and CDR2 is SYDVKM. This CDR3 comprises 16 residues. V lost 8 bases, J lost 0 bases, and 17 bases lay in between. This CDR3 is CASRVINPGSYNEQFF. The DNA of the CDR3 is TGTGCCAGCCGGGTGATTAACCCCGGCTCCTACAATGAGCAGTTCTTC.

The sample holds one count of this clone. The V and J genes are TRBV6-1 and TRBJ2-7, with D maybe TRBD1 (6 bases). CDR3 length equals 15 residues. CDR1 is MNHNS and CDR2 is SASEGT in the germline V gene. Trimming pared 3 bases from V and 2 bases from J, leaving 14 bases between. The CDR3 DNA is TGTGCCAGCAGTGACCCAGACAGGATGACCTACGAGCAGTACTTC. Translated: CASSDPDRMTYEQYF.

This chain uses TRBV27 with TRBJ2-3, with 7 bases lining up with TRBD2. Germline CDR1 reads MNHEY; CDR2 reads SMNVEV (reference sequence). This CDR3 spans 15 amino acids. Trimming removed 5 bases from V and 2 bases from J; junction bases left unmatched: 7. The CDR3 region is CASSLNRDYTDTQYF. DNA for the CDR3: TGTGCCAGCAGTCTTAACCGGGACTACACAGATACGCAGTATTTT.